This T cell receptor beta chain was sequenced in a study of blood T cell repertoires in COVID-19. Overall study: Sources were T cells, B-cell-depleted T cells, or PBMCs; the material itself was cDNA or gDNA.

Sequenced by immunoSEQ multiplex PCR; TCRdb stores in-frame clones only, minus some. The data show some 110,000 clones, 75% to 90% seen once. Trimming took off 5 bases at V and 4 bases at J, with 12 bases between the two ends. CDR3 length: 14 amino acids. Per the germline V gene, CDR1 is SGHTA and CDR2 is FQGNSA. V usage is TRBV7-2 and J usage is TRBJ2-1, with TRBD2 as a possible D gene (5 bases). The sample taken for sequencing was peripheral blood. This sequence originates from a middle-aged man with acute or convalescent COVID-19. The CDR3 region is CASSLWTEYNEQFF. CDR3 sequence (DNA): TGTGCCAGCAGCCTCTGGACTGAGTACAATGAGCAGTTCTTC.